Ten or more counts support the clone carrying this T cell receptor (beta chain). Its target is not known. This entry belongs to a study of T cells in Graves' hyperthyroidism and ophthalmopathy. Study-wide findings and caveats: Within blood appeared most thyroid clonotypes that had expanded above 0.001. Median prediction lead before ophthalmopathy onset was around seven months with the model. Ophthalmopathy cases were set apart from stable hyperthyroidism by a 13 V-J model.

What was amplified from RNA transcripts were TCR beta CDR3 regions. The HTBI set primed first-round TCR CDR3 RT-PCR. TCRdb reprocessed the multiplex PCR reads with MiXCR, giving one entry per CDR3 protein. The data show about 590,000 distinct CDR3 sequences, with around 16% seen just once and around 7.5% held by the top ten. Sample: blood. The receptor was isolated from a woman in her twenties or thirties with Graves' hyperthyroidism.

This CDR3 reads CASNTGAYNTEAFF. In DNA, the CDR3 is TGTGCCAGCAACACAGGGGCCTACAACACTGAAGCTTTCTTT. The V and J genes are TRBV7-2 and TRBJ1-1, with 7 positions matching TRBD1. The germline V gene has CDR1 SGHTA and CDR2 FQGNSA. V shed 7 bases and J 2 bases; nucleotides not matched to a gene: 7. There are 14 residues in the CDR3.